This paragraph covers one T cell receptor beta chain sequence. CDR1 and CDR2 from the germline V gene are DFQATT and SNEGSKA (reference sequence). The CDR3 consists of 11 residues. The V end was cut by 6 bases, the J end by 11 bases, with 16 bases between. The authors extracted RNA and reverse transcribed it into cDNA as the sequencing template. TCRdb's table, derived via immunoSEQ multiplex PCR, lists solely in-frame clones and lacks some. The sample has about 98,000 clones, about 45% seen once. This entry comes from a study of CD8+ T cells in alopecia areata. Overall study: Treated patients were given oral tofacitinib, which was dosed at 5 to 10 mg twice daily.

Sequences were obtained from CD4+ T cells sorted from blood. The genes are TRBV20-1 and TRBJ1-1, with D perhaps matching TRBD1 (6 bases). This receptor was obtained from a human donor with alopecia areata. CDR3 in DNA: TGCAGTGCGGGAGGGGGGCTGCAGGCTTTCTTT. This sequence encodes CSAGGGLQAFF.